The clone carrying this T cell receptor (beta chain) was found a few times. Its specificity is unknown. CDR1 MNHEY and CDR2 SVGEGT come from the germline V gene. CDR3 length: 14 residues. V was cut by 6 bases and J by 0 bases, with 11 bases left in between. These data originate in a study of post-analysis software for immune sequencing data. Included in the TCR beta cDNA libraries were unique molecular identifiers. The T cell input of roughly 0.9 to 10 million gave about half a million cDNA molecules. TCRdb called the PCR reads again in MiXCR, with one record for every CDR3 protein. The sample has around 700,000 distinct CDR3 sequences; around 60% are singletons. Findings and caveats of the study: By F measure, samples from a shared preparation batch strongly co-clustered. The study found TRBV5-6, TRBV5-1 and TRBV20-1 among a handful of TRBV segments more frequent in patients than controls.

The origin of this receptor is a girl between 2 and 10 years old with multiple sclerosis. Sample: blood. The gene calls are TRBV6-2 or TRBV6-3 and TRBJ2-5; D is tentatively TRBD1 or TRBD2 (5 bases each). The CDR3 protein is CASSRGPNQETQYF. In DNA, the CDR3 is TGTGCCAGCAGCCGGGGACCGAACCAAGAGACCCAGTACTTC.